This T cell receptor beta chain was identified in a study of technical replicates of blood from several donors (TCRdb year 2017). Spanning cysteine to phenylalanine, the CDR3 consists of 16 amino acids. Only the CDR3 region is kept as DNA, spanning 48 bases read in frame from base 1. V and J are trimmed by 0 bases and 3 bases, and the gene matches miss 7 bases of the junction. Based on the germline V gene, the CDR1 and CDR2 sequences are SGHRS and YFSETQ. As concerns this clone: The clone's antigen remains unknown. No base quality information exists; no much larger clone differs at one position.

The library was produced with the immunoSEQ multiplex PCR assay. The table comes from immuneACCESS by way of TCRdb, which keeps in-frame sequences with V and J called. Part of the clones is missing from these tables; in studies checked, under half for an unresolved V gene and the rest for unknown reasons. Present in this sample are nearly 80,000 clones, about 92% of which were seen just once. The ten biggest clones cover about 0.41% of the sample. Sequencing was performed on T cells isolated from PBMCs. Recombination linked TRBV5-1 to TRBJ2-3; 7 middle bases align to TRBD2. The TCR sequence derives from a human donor in good health. This receptor has the CDR3 CASSLEGGSGTDTQYF. Here is the DNA: TGCGCCAGCAGCTTGGAAGGCGGGAGTGGAACAGATACGCAGTATTTT.